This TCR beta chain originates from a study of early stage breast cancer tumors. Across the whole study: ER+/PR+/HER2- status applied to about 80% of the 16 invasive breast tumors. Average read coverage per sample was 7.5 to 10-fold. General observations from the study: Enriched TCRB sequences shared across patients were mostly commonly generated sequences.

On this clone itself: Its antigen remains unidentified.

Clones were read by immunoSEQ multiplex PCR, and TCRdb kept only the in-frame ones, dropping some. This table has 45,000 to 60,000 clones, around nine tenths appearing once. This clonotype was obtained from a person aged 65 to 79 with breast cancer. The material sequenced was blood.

The CDR3 DNA follows: TGCGCCAGCAGCCAAGTGACAGGGTTAGGGCAGCCCCAGCATTTT. It is translated as CASSQVTGLGQPQHF. The J gene is TRBJ1-5, the V gene TRBV4-3; 7 nucleotides agree with TRBD1. After removal of 1 base from V and 7 bases from J, the junction contained 7 bases not matched to a gene. This CDR3 spans 15 amino acids. The germline V gene encodes CDR1 LGHNA and CDR2 YSLEER.